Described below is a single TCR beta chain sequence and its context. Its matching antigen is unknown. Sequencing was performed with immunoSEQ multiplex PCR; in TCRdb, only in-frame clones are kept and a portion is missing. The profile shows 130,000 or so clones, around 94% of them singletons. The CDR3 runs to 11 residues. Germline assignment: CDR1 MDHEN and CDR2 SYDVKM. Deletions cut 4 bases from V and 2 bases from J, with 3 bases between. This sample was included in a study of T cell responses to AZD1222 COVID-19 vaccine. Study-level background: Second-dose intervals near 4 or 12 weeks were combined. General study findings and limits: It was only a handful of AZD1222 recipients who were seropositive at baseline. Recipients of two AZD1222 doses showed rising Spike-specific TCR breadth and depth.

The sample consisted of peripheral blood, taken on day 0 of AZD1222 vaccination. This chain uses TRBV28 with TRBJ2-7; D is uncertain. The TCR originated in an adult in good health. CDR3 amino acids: CASSWAYEQYF. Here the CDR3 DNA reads TGTGCCAGCAGTTGGGCCTACGAGCAGTACTTC.